This T cell receptor beta chain was documented in a study of shared clonotypes between healthy human individuals. Points on this clone: Other DNA variants within this sample encode the same CDR3.

CDR1 and CDR2 (germline): LGHNA, YSLEER. This CDR3 spans 13 amino acids. V gave up 0 bases and J gave up 3 bases, with 6 bases separating them. Profiled with immunoSEQ multiplex PCR; TCRdb holds only in-frame clones, not every one. The sample records roughly 1,100,000 clones, more than 65% being singletons. The rearrangement links TRBV4-3 to TRBJ2-7, with a weak D call TRBD2 (5 bases). Sequenced: memory CD4+ T cells sorted from blood. Documented subset: CD45RA-negative fraction. This TCR came from a man between 18 and 35 years old in good health. CDR3 protein: CASSQDRGYEQYF. CDR3 nucleotide sequence: TGCGCCAGCAGCCAAGACCGGGGCTACGAGCAGTACTTC.